Below, 26 T cell receptor beta chains from the same sample are listed, as sequenced in a study of vaccination and CD4 T cells after COVID-19. These receptors' antigens are unknown. Treatment meaning: roughly nine-day PBMC culture with coronavirus spike peptide pools or control peptides (ViraFEST assay). Sequencing of cultured CD4+ T cell DNA used the Oncomine TCR Beta short-read assay. TCRdb re-called the PCR reads through MiXCR, storing one row per CDR3 protein. The data show several thousand distinct CDR3 sequences, around 69% seen once. Sequencing was performed on CD4+ T cells from blood, cultured in vitro. Receptors were obtained from a human donor who had recovered from COVID-19.

This chain joins TRBV20-1 and TRBJ2-2; D remains unclear. V dropped 7 bases and J dropped 8 bases, with 11 bases sitting between them. The CDR3 is made up of 11 amino acids. Germline values: CDR1 DFQATT, CDR2 SNEGSKA (reference sequence). CDR3 in DNA: TGCAGTGTAGGGCGGAATGGGGAGCTGTTTTTT. The encoded protein is CSVGRNGELFF.

The chain couples TRBV30 to TRBJ1-5; perhaps TRBD1 as D (6 bases). This CDR3 contains 14 residues. V was pared by 2 bases and J by 8 bases, with 16 bases between. CDR1 and CDR2 from the germline V gene are GTSNPN and SVGIG (reference sequence). The CDR3 coding sequence is TGTGCCTGGAGTCAGGGTAGGGGGACGGAGCCCCAGCATTTT. Translating gives CAWSQGRGTEPQHF.

The chain has TRBV7-2 and TRBJ2-2, with a weak D call TRBD2 (6 bases). The CDR3 loop spans 14 amino acids. V dropped 8 bases and J dropped 9 bases, with 19 bases sitting between them. Germline V gene sequence: CDR1 SGHTA, CDR2 FQGNSA. CDR3 protein: CASRWAGLTRELFF. The CDR3 DNA sequence: TGTGCCAGCCGATGGGCGGGATTGACCCGGGAGCTGTTTTTT.

The genes are TRBV12-5 and TRBJ1-5; D unclear. The CDR3 contains 15 residues. V was trimmed by 3 bases and J by 6 bases, leaving 15 bases between them. Germline V gene sequence: CDR1 LGHNT, CDR2 FRNRAP. The CDR3 region is CASGFEQSWGQPQHF. CDR3 nucleotides: TGTGCTAGTGGTTTTGAACAGTCCTGGGGTCAGCCCCAGCATTTT.

This clonotype was counted a single time. This chain links TRBV6-2 or TRBV6-3 with TRBJ1-2; 10 bases match TRBD1. Germline-derived CDR1 and CDR2 are MNHEY and SVGEGT. The CDR3 has 13 amino acids. The V segment lost 5 bases and the J segment 8 bases; nucleotides outside the gene matches: 5. The CDR3 coding sequence is TGTGCCAGCAGTCGACAGGGGGCTTTCGGCTACACCTTC. Protein sequence: CASSRQGAFGYTF.

Only a few counts were recorded for this clonotype. The chain links TRBV20-1 to TRBJ1-3; 7 bases map to TRBD1. The length of the CDR3 is 12 residues. CDR1 is DFQATT and CDR2 is SNEGSKA in the germline V gene (reference sequence). V was pared by 2 bases and J by 8 bases, with 3 bases of the junction left unmatched. The CDR3 DNA follows: TGCAGTGCTAGACAACAGGGGTACACCATATATTTT. Translation gives CSARQQGYTIYF.

This clonotype has a handful of counts. This chain connects TRBV20-1 to TRBJ2-7; possible D gene TRBD2, 5 bases. Trimming took 6 bases from V and 0 from J, leaving 12 bases between them. Germline V gene lookup returns CDR1 DFQATT and CDR2 SNEGSKA (reference sequence). This CDR3 is built from 13 residues. The CDR3, as DNA: TGCAGTGCGGAGGACGGTAGCTCCTACGAGCAGTACTTC. Protein product: CSAEDGSSYEQYF.

This clonotype was observed a handful of times. The CDR3 nucleotides read TGTGCCAGCAGTCTTTTACCAACGACCACCTACGAGCAGTACTTC. Translation gives CASSLLPTTTYEQYF. The J gene is TRBJ2-7, the V gene TRBV6-1, with unresolved D. The V gene's germline CDR1 is MNHNS and CDR2 SASEGT. Trimming took off 5 bases at V and 2 bases at J, with 16 bases between the two ends. The CDR3 contains 15 residues.

This clonotype was counted once. The CDR3 sequence: CASSAGGQGTYGYTF. In nucleotides, the CDR3 is TGTGCCAGCAGCGCGGGCGGACAGGGGACTTATGGCTACACCTTC. The chain carries TRBV5-4 and TRBJ1-2; 9 bases match TRBD1. V was clipped by 4 bases and J by 5 bases; unmatched bases: 9. The germline V gene has CDR1 SGHNT and CDR2 YYREEE (reference sequence). The CDR3 is made up of 15 amino acids.

The CDR3 loop is CASTTGGNYGYTF. CDR3 coding DNA: TGTGCCAGCACCACAGGGGGCAACTATGGCTACACCTTC. The V call is TRBV6-1, the J call TRBJ1-2, with 9 bases aligning to TRBD1. This CDR3 comprises 13 residues. The germline V gene encodes CDR1 MNHNS and CDR2 SASEGT. V lost 7 bases and J lost 2; bases outside the gene matches: 2.

On this clonotype: A junction end diverges from the germline sequence, so it may reflect a read error. The rearrangement links TRBV6-1 to TRBJ1-4; D not resolved. CDR1 and CDR2 from the germline V gene are MNHNS and SASEGT. This CDR3 has 17 residues. This CDR3 reads CASSEGLGGNPNQKLFF. CDR3 DNA: TGTGCCAGCAGTGAAGGTCTGGGAGGCAATCCTAATCAAAAACTGTTTTTT.

This clonotype was detected once. The genes are TRBV10-3 and TRBJ1-5; D gene ambiguous. Germline loops: CDR1 ENHRY, CDR2 SYGVKD. The CDR3 sequence is 15 residues long. V gave up 4 bases and J gave up 3 bases, with 13 bases separating them. The CDR3 is CAISGADDYNQPQHF. The CDR3, as DNA: TGTGCCATCAGTGGAGCAGACGATTACAATCAGCCCCAGCATTTT.

This clonotype was recorded only once. This rearrangement joins TRBV27 to TRBJ1-3; D is undetermined. Germline loops: CDR1 MNHEY, CDR2 SMNVEV (reference sequence). This CDR3 has 14 residues. V lost 7 bases, J lost 5 bases, and 15 bases lay in between. This chain's CDR3 is CASTSYLSRNTIYF. CDR3 bases: TGTGCCAGCACCTCCTACCTCTCAAGAAACACCATATATTTT.

The chain uses TRBV19 and TRBJ1-6; possibly TRBD1 for D (6 bases). The CDR3 is made up of 16 amino acids. The V end was cut by 3 bases, the J end by 6 bases, with 15 bases between. Per the germline V gene, CDR1 is LNHDA and CDR2 is SQIVND (reference sequence). CDR3 bases: TGTGCCAGTAGTATGGGAGCAGGGGCTGGTAATTCACCCCTCCACTTT. Its protein is CASSMGAGAGNSPLHF.

This clonotype was found once. The V gene is TRBV20-1, the J gene TRBJ1-1; D possibly corresponds to TRBD1 (5 bases). V gave up 3 bases and J gave up 1 base, with 6 bases separating them. CDR3 length equals 12 residues. CDR1 and CDR2 (germline): DFQATT, SNEGSKA (reference sequence). DNA for the CDR3: TGCAGTGCTAGTGGGGGGAACACTGAAGCTTTCTTT. Translated: CSASGGNTEAFF.

The chain employs TRBV7-3 and TRBJ2-2, with D possibly being TRBD1 (5 bases). The V gene lost 3 bases and the J gene lost 0 bases, with 11 bases spanning the gap. Germline V gene lookup returns CDR1 SGHTA and CDR2 FQGTGA. This CDR3 region has 16 residues. The CDR3 is CASSLQQASNTGELFF. The CDR3 nucleotides read TGTGCCAGCAGCTTGCAACAGGCCTCGAACACCGGGGAGCTGTTTTTT. The full variable domain, its missing parts supplied by reference TRBV7-3 and TRBJ2-2, is GAGVSQTPSNKVTEKGKYVELRCDPISGHTALYWYRQSLGQGPEFLIYFQGTGAADDSGLPNDRFFAVRPEGSVSTLKIQRTERGDSAVYLCASSLQQASNTGELFFGEGSRLTVL.

By share, this clonotype counts as medium-sized. The chain is built from TRBV12-3 or TRBV12-4 and TRBJ1-2; D possibly corresponds to TRBD1 (6 bases). The CDR3 is made up of 15 amino acids. V was cut by 5 bases and J by 2 bases, with 15 bases left in between. The CDR3 sequence: CASSQGPGLNYGYTF. The CDR3, as DNA: TGTGCCAGCAGTCAGGGGCCAGGCCTAAACTATGGCTACACCTTC.

This clonotype was seen once. The V gene is TRBV5-1, the J gene TRBJ1-5; D remains unclear. There are 14 residues in the CDR3. Per the germline V gene, CDR1 is SGHRS and CDR2 is YFSETQ. V dropped 0 bases and J dropped 5 bases, with 9 bases sitting between them. The CDR3 DNA reads as TGCGCCAGCAGCTTGGGAGGCCGCTATCAGCCCCAGCATTTT. Translation gives CASSLGGRYQPQHF.

This clonotype was found once. The CDR3 DNA follows: TGTGCCAGCAGCCGCCGGGACAGGGGGCGAGAGACCCAGTACTTC. Amino acid sequence: CASSRRDRGRETQYF. The rearrangement uses TRBV7-9 and TRBJ2-5; 12 bases match TRBD1. Germline lookup yields CDR1 SEHNR and CDR2 FQNEAQ (reference sequence). The CDR3 is 15 residues long. V lost 5 bases and J lost 4; bases outside the gene matches: 5.

This chain joins TRBV28 and TRBJ1-4; D perhaps matches TRBD1 (5 bases). Germline loops: CDR1 MDHEN, CDR2 SYDVKM. This CDR3 has 15 residues. The V end was cut by 9 bases, the J end by 6 bases, with 20 bases between. CDR3 nucleotides: TGTGCCAGTTCCCCCGGAGGGAGGGGCGATGAAAAACTGTTTTTT. It codes for CASSPGGRGDEKLFF.

The CDR3 DNA follows: TGTGCCAGCAGGGGACTAGCGGGGCGCACCGGGGAGCTGTTTTTT. It encodes CASRGLAGRTGELFF. The rearrangement joins TRBV6-1 to TRBJ2-2, with 13 bases fitting TRBD2. CDR1 MNHNS and CDR2 SASEGT come from the germline V gene. The V segment lost 6 bases and the J segment 4 bases; nucleotides outside the gene matches: 2. The CDR3 is 15 residues long.

This chain connects TRBV6-5 to TRBJ2-5; D unclear. This CDR3 has 14 amino acids. Germline loops: CDR1 MNHEY, CDR2 SVGAGI. V was shortened by 0 bases and J by 5 bases, with 10 bases between the two germline ends. CDR3 region: CASSYSASTETQYF. Here the CDR3 DNA reads TGTGCCAGCAGTTACTCCGCGAGTACGGAGACCCAGTACTTC.

This chain links TRBV30 with TRBJ1-2; D might be TRBD1 (6 bases). V was shortened by 2 bases and J by 0 bases, with 13 bases between the two germline ends. The CDR3 is made up of 15 amino acids. Germline V lookup: CDR1 GTSNPN, CDR2 SVGIG (reference sequence). CDR3 loop: CAWSITGSSNYGYTF. CDR3 coding DNA: TGTGCCTGGAGTATTACAGGGTCTTCTAACTATGGCTACACCTTC.

This clonotype was detected only a few times. The chain uses TRBV27 and TRBJ1-5; 7 nucleotides align to TRBD1. The CDR3 loop spans 14 amino acids. Germline CDR1 reads MNHEY; CDR2 reads SMNVEV (reference sequence). Trimming at V came to 2 bases and at J to 4 bases, leaving 2 bases not matched to a gene. CDR3 DNA: TGTGCCAGCAGTTTACAGGGGGGGAATCAGCCCCAGCATTTT. It codes for CASSLQGGNQPQHF.

In DNA, the CDR3 is TGTGCCATCAGTGAGTCACAGAGAGATCAGCCCCAGCATTTT. It is translated as CAISESQRDQPQHF. This sequence joins TRBV10-3 and TRBJ1-5; no clear D gene. Looked up from germline, CDR1 is ENHRY and CDR2 is SYGVKD. Between the trimmed V and J ends, which lost 0 bases and 5 bases, there was a span of 8 bases. This CDR3 is built from 14 residues.

This chain joins TRBV24-1 and TRBJ2-7, with TRBD1 matching 7 bases. The J segment lost 0 bases and the V segment lost 3 bases, leaving 4 bases of the junction unmatched. The CDR3 is made up of 15 amino acids. The germline CDR1 and CDR2 sequences are KGHDR and SFDVKD. The CDR3 is CATSDAGDSSYEQYF. Here the CDR3 DNA reads TGTGCCACCAGTGATGCCGGGGACAGCTCCTACGAGCAGTACTTC.